The 26 T cell receptor beta chains given below trace back to one sample, sequenced in a study of blood T cell repertoires in COVID-19. The data were produced by immunoSEQ multiplex PCR, yet TCRdb's version contains in-frame clones alone and is incomplete. The table has about 120,000 clones, 88% seen once. Specimen: peripheral blood. The receptor set was obtained from a woman between 50 and 59 years old with acute or convalescent COVID-19.

This clone was picked up a small number of times. The chain couples TRBV7-2 to TRBJ2-7; D may be TRBD2 (6 bases). The germline CDR1 and CDR2 sequences are SGHTA and FQGNSA. There are 14 residues in the CDR3. V was clipped by 6 bases and J by 6 bases, with 18 bases between them. The chain's CDR3 is CASSRGTPTTEQYF. The CDR3 DNA follows: TGTGCCAGCAGTCGAGGGACTCCCACTACCGAGCAGTACTTC.

This clone was picked up a small number of times. V usage is TRBV2 and J usage is TRBJ2-1; 14 bases are a match to TRBD2. The CDR3 has 18 residues. Germline assignment: CDR1 SNHLY and CDR2 FYNNEI. Unmatched junction bases numbered 10, after V lost 4 bases and J lost 5 bases. The CDR3, as DNA: TGTGCCAGCAGTGTCCAGTCGGGACTAGCGGGGGTACACAATGAGCAGTTCTTC. This encodes CASSVQSGLAGVHNEQFF. Filled out from reference TRBV2 and TRBJ2-1, the complete variable domain reads EPEVTQTPSHQVTQMGQEVILRCVPISNHLYFYWYRQILGQKVEFLVSFYNNEISEKSEIFDDQFSVERPDGSNFTLKIRSTKLEDSAMYFCASSVQSGLAGVHNEQFFGPGTRLTVL.

The rearrangement uses TRBV19 and TRBJ2-2; a possible D gene is TRBD2 (6 bases). The CDR3 spans 16 residues. The germline CDR1 and CDR2 sequences are LNHDA and SQIVND (reference sequence). V lost 4 bases and J 1 base, leaving 13 bases between the germline ends. The CDR3 here is CASSRTTGRNTGELFF. The CDR3 bases are TGTGCCAGTAGTAGAACAACCGGGAGGAACACCGGGGAGCTGTTTTTT.

The rearrangement joins TRBV7-9 to TRBJ2-5; 10 positions match TRBD2. Germline V gene data show CDR1 as SEHNR and CDR2 as FQNEAQ (reference sequence). The CDR3 is 17 amino acids. Germline trimming cut 2 bases from V and 3 bases from J; bases unmatched to any gene: 9. Here the CDR3 reads CASSLSSGGPQKETQYF. CDR3 sequence (DNA): TGTGCCAGCAGCTTATCTAGCGGGGGCCCACAAAAAGAGACCCAGTACTTC.

The chain has TRBV9 and TRBJ2-7, with TRBD2 matching 7 bases. Per the germline V gene, CDR1 is SGDLS and CDR2 is YYNGEE. The CDR3 is made up of 15 amino acids. The ends lost 2 bases at V and 2 bases at J; junction bases unmatched: 7. The CDR3 sequence: CASSVGGTPTYEQYF. CDR3 sequence (DNA): TGTGCCAGCAGCGTCGGGGGGACTCCTACCTACGAGCAGTACTTC.

This clone was counted between two and nine times. The chain recombines TRBV6-6 with TRBJ2-3; a possible D gene is TRBD1 (5 bases). The CDR3 loop spans 14 amino acids. Trimming pared 0 bases from V and 6 bases from J, leaving 10 bases between. Germline lookup yields CDR1 MNHNY and CDR2 SVGAGI (reference sequence). The CDR3: CASSYSQGYDTQYF. The CDR3, as DNA: TGTGCCAGCAGTTACTCCCAGGGTTATGATACGCAGTATTTT.

The chain links TRBV27 to TRBJ2-2, with 7 positions matching TRBD1. The J segment lost 3 bases and the V segment lost 9 bases, leaving 1 base of the junction unmatched. The germline V gene has CDR1 MNHEY and CDR2 SMNVEV (reference sequence). The CDR3 spans 12 residues. CDR3 sequence: CARTGDTGELFF. In DNA form, the CDR3 reads TGTGCCAGAACAGGGGACACCGGGGAGCTGTTTTTT.

The rearrangement uses TRBV6-4 and TRBJ1-5; 12 bases match TRBD1. Germline loops: CDR1 MRHNA, CDR2 SNTAGT. CDR3 size: 19 residues. V gave up 6 bases and J gave up 1 base; unmatched junction bases: 13. The CDR3 DNA reads as TGTGCCAGCAGCCACAGGGAGGGACAGGGGGCAGGAAGCAATCAGCCCCAGCATTTT. Translation: CASSHREGQGAGSNQPQHF.

This chain connects TRBV6-6 to TRBJ1-5; D not resolved. Trimming removed 0 bases at V and 5 bases at J, with 11 bases between. This CDR3 has 15 amino acids. Germline V gene lookup returns CDR1 MNHNY and CDR2 SVGAGI (reference sequence). CDR3 nucleotide sequence: TGTGCCAGCAGTTACTCGAATGCGGGGTATCAGCCCCAGCATTTT. Amino acids: CASSYSNAGYQPQHF.

This clone is a singleton in its sample. The rearrangement uses TRBV6-1 and TRBJ1-1; no definite D call. V was cut by 0 bases and J by 0 bases, with 23 bases left in between. The CDR3 loop spans 20 amino acids. Germline V lookup: CDR1 MNHNS, CDR2 SASEGT. For the CDR3, the DNA is TGTGCCAGCAGTGAAGCGCTTCGATGGGGAGTGAGGGTAATGAACACTGAAGCTTTCTTT. It codes for CASSEALRWGVRVMNTEAFF.

The chain carries TRBV3-1 (or the pseudogene TRBV3-2) and TRBJ1-5, with D possibly matching TRBD1 (5 bases). Germline CDR1 and CDR2: LGHDT and YNNKEL (reference sequence). V shed 3 bases and J shed 4 bases, with 13 bases lying between them. The CDR3 has 15 residues. The DNA of the CDR3 is TGTGCCAGCAGCCAGGGCGGGGGAGTAAATCAGCCCCAGCATTTT. Encoded protein: CASSQGGGVNQPQHF.

The V and J genes are TRBV7-2 and TRBJ1-4, with D possibly being TRBD1 (5 bases). Trimming removed 5 bases at V and 5 bases at J, with 12 bases between. The CDR3 spans 14 residues. CDR1 and CDR2 (germline): SGHTA, FQGNSA. The CDR3 DNA is TGTGCCAGCAGCCCCGACAGTGGGAATGAAAAACTGTTTTTT. Translation gives CASSPDSGNEKLFF.

The chain has TRBV30 and TRBJ2-3; possible D gene TRBD1, 7 bases. Trimming took 5 bases from V and 4 from J, leaving 25 bases between them. This CDR3 is built from 17 residues. Germline V lookup: CDR1 GTSNPN, CDR2 SVGIG (reference sequence). The CDR3 region has the DNA TGTGCCTGGGGGCTTAAGGGGGCAGGGAGGACGTCAGATACGCAGTATTTT. As protein: CAWGLKGAGRTSDTQYF.

The V call is TRBV6-5, the J call TRBJ2-7, with TRBD1 matching over 8 bases. J lost 4 bases, V lost 2 bases, and 4 bases had no gene match. CDR3 length equals 14 residues. CDR1 is MNHEY and CDR2 is SVGAGI in the germline V gene. CDR3 in amino acids: CASSYRQGAYEQYF. The CDR3 nucleotides read TGTGCCAGCAGTTACAGGCAGGGGGCGTACGAGCAGTACTTC.

The V call is TRBV6-1, the J call TRBJ2-5; TRBD1 might be the D (6 bases). Between the trimmed V and J ends, which lost 2 bases and 5 bases, there was a span of 12 bases. In germline, CDR1 is MNHNS, CDR2 SASEGT. CDR3 length: 14 amino acids. The CDR3 coding sequence is TGTGCCAGCAGTGAATCCCAGGGGTACGAGACCCAGTACTTC. Residues: CASSESQGYETQYF.

The J gene is TRBJ2-1, the V gene TRBV6-1, with D perhaps matching TRBD2 (6 bases). V dropped 0 bases and J dropped 0 bases, with 9 bases sitting between them. CDR1 is MNHNS and CDR2 is SASEGT in the germline V gene. The CDR3 runs 16 residues. CDR3 bases: TGTGCCAGCAGTGAAGCGCTCGGGAGCTCCTACAATGAGCAGTTCTTC. Amino acid sequence: CASSEALGSSYNEQFF.

This clone was seen only once. This rearrangement joins TRBV5-5 to TRBJ1-5; D is uncertain. Germline V gives CDR1 SGHKS, CDR2 YYEKEE (reference sequence). V dropped 2 bases and J dropped 4 bases, with 10 bases sitting between them. The CDR3 sequence is 14 residues long. CDR3 sequence reads: CASSLTRENQPQHF. CDR3 nucleotides: TGTGCCAGCAGCTTAACTAGGGAGAATCAGCCCCAGCATTTT. Drawing the rest from reference TRBV5-5 and TRBJ1-5, the complete variable domain is DAGVTQSPTHLIKTRGQQVTLRCSPISGHKSVSWYQQVLGQGPQFIFQYYEKEERGRGNFPDRFSARQFPNYSSELNVNALLLGDSALYLCASSLTRENQPQHFGDGTRLSIL.

The rearrangement uses TRBV10-3 and TRBJ2-5; 11 nucleotides align to TRBD1. CDR3 length equals 16 residues. Losses at the gene ends were 3 bases for V and 3 bases for J; bases not matched to a gene: 6. Germline V gene data show CDR1 as ENHRY and CDR2 as SYGVKD. CDR3 nucleotides: TGTGCCATCAGTGATTCCGGGACAGGGGGGGAAGAGACCCAGTACTTC. This sequence encodes CAISDSGTGGEETQYF.

The chain has TRBV2 and TRBJ2-2, with D unresolved. The CDR3 runs to 13 residues. Trimming pared 6 bases from V and 0 bases from J, leaving 5 bases between. CDR1 and CDR2 (germline): SNHLY, FYNNEI. The CDR3 DNA sequence: TGTGCCAGCAGGAGATCGAACACCGGGGAGCTGTTTTTT. Protein product: CASRRSNTGELFF.

This clone was seen just once. The gene calls are TRBV11-2 and TRBJ2-7, with TRBD2 identical over 7 bases. Germline V gene lookup returns CDR1 SGHAT and CDR2 FQNNGV. The CDR3 covers 15 residues. V was clipped by 5 bases and J by 6 bases; unmatched bases: 13. The CDR3 loop reads CASSTRTSPPGEQYF. Here the CDR3 DNA reads TGTGCCAGCAGCACCCGGACTAGTCCCCCGGGCGAGCAGTACTTC.

This clone has just a few counts. The genes are TRBV6-5 and TRBJ2-3, with TRBD1 as a possible D gene (5 bases). CDR1 and CDR2 (germline): MNHEY, SVGAGI. V was pared by 10 bases and J by 2 bases, with 19 bases between. The CDR3 runs 15 residues. CDR3 DNA: TGTGCCACCACCTCAGGAGACAGCTCCACAGATACGCAGTATTTT. The encoded protein is CATTSGDSSTDTQYF.

This clone was counted a single time. The chain is built from TRBV6-1 and TRBJ1-5; weak D call: TRBD1 (5 bases). Trimming cost V 3 bases and J 3 bases, with 12 bases left between them. From germline, CDR1 is MNHNS and CDR2 SASEGT. The CDR3 extends over 15 amino acids. The CDR3: CASSEFGGDNQPQHF. CDR3 DNA: TGTGCCAGCAGTGAGTTTGGAGGGGACAATCAGCCCCAGCATTTT.

The rearrangement joins TRBV15 to TRBJ2-7, with D perhaps matching TRBD2 (5 bases). The germline V gene encodes CDR1 LNHNV and CDR2 YYDKDF (reference sequence). This CDR3 contains 13 residues. V was shortened by 5 bases and J by 4 bases, with 12 bases between the two germline ends. CDR3 sequence: CATSSRAGYEQYF. Written as DNA, the CDR3 is TGTGCCACCAGCTCACGGGCGGGTTACGAGCAGTACTTC.

V gene TRBV6-1 combines with J gene TRBJ2-6; perhaps TRBD1 as D (5 bases). V was cut by 3 bases and J by 1 base, with 7 bases left in between. CDR1 is MNHNS, CDR2 SASEGT, per germline. The CDR3 is 15 residues long. In DNA form, the CDR3 reads TGTGCCAGCAGTGATGCAGGGTCTGGGGCCAACGTCCTGACTTTC. This encodes CASSDAGSGANVLTF.

This clone appeared once. The gene calls are TRBV29-1 and TRBJ2-7; 12 bases fit TRBD2. The germline V gene encodes CDR1 SQVTM and CDR2 ANQGSEA. The ends lost 5 bases at V and 4 bases at J; junction bases unmatched: 12. The CDR3 loop spans 16 amino acids. The CDR3 bases are TGCAGCGTTTCCGGGACTAGCGGGCTGGGGGGATACGAGCAGTACTTC. Translation gives CSVSGTSGLGGYEQYF.

The gene calls are TRBV24-1 and TRBJ2-7; D perhaps matches TRBD2 (5 bases). The V gene lost 1 base and the J gene lost 0 bases, with 9 bases spanning the gap. CDR1 is KGHDR and CDR2 is SFDVKD in the germline V gene. The CDR3 totals 15 residues. For the CDR3, the DNA is TGTGCCACCAGTGATTTCGGGGAGAGCTCCTACGAGCAGTACTTC. This encodes CATSDFGESSYEQYF.